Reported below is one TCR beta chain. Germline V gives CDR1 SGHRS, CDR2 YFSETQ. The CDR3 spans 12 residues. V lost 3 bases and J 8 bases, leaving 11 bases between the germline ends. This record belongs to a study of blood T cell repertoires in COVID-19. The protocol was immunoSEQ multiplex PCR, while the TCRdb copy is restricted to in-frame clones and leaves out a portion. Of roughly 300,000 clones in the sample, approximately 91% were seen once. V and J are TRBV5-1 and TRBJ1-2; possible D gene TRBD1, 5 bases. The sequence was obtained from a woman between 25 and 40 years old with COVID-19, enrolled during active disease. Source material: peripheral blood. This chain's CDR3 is CASSSTSGGYTF. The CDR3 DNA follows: TGCGCCAGCAGCTCCACTTCAGGGGGCTACACCTTC. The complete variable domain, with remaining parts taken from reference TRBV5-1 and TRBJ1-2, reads KAGVTQTPRYLIKTRGQQVTLSCSPISGHRSVSWYQQTPGQGLQFLFEYFSETQRNKGNFPGRFSGRQFSNSRSEMNVSTLELGDSALYLCASSSTSGGYTFGSGTRLTVV.